This TCR beta chain was retrieved from a study of blood T cell repertoires in COVID-19. Study-level information: Specimens from acute and convalescent COVID-19 originated in the United States, Italy and Spain. PBMCs, B-cell-depleted T cells, or T cells provided the cDNA or gDNA that made up the material.

Methods used by the authors: Scientists estimated how many nucleated cells there were by amplifying reference gene primers. Repertoires were generated with immunoSEQ multiplex PCR, while TCRdb's copy carries only in-frame clones and drops some. The DNA gave D and trimming, while V, J and clone size come from that table. The sample lists some 530,000 clones; 70% to 90% were seen once. CDR1 is SGHVS, CDR2 FQNEAQ, per germline. The V and J ends lost 2 bases and 6 bases, in that order; junction bases with no gene match: 11. This CDR3 has 18 amino acids. Sequencing used peripheral blood. This TCR came from a human donor in a cohort sampled during active COVID-19. The J gene is TRBJ2-1, the V gene TRBV7-8, with 12 bases fitting TRBD2. The CDR3: CASSLSNFGLAGPNEQFF. The CDR3 DNA is TGTGCCAGCAGCTTATCTAACTTTGGACTAGCGGGGCCCAATGAGCAGTTCTTC. The whole variable domain, filled in from reference TRBV7-8 and TRBJ2-1, reads GAGVSQSPRYKVAKRGQDVALRCDPISGHVSLFWYQQALGQGPEFLTYFQNEAQLDKSGLPSDRFFAERPEGSVSTLKIQRTQQEDSAVYLCASSLSNFGLAGPNEQFFGPGTRLTVL.